This T cell receptor beta chain was identified during a study of T-cell reconstitution after alpha-beta-depleted transplantation in children. The TCRbeta library incorporated unique molecular identifiers. MiXCR was run by TCRdb on the PCR reads, yielding one entry per CDR3 protein. The sample lists 210,000 or so distinct CDR3 sequences, roughly 9% occurring once. On this clonotype: The junction and the germline gene differ at one end; a read error may be behind it.

Germline CDR1 LNHNV, CDR2 YYDKDF (reference sequence). The CDR3 length is 17 residues. The sample here was PBMCs from the stem cell graft donor, taken from the stem cell graft. This receptor was identified in a human donor who donated a stem cell graft to a child with acute lymphoblastic leukemia. This rearrangement joins TRBV15 to TRBJ2-7, with 10 bases that match TRBD2. The CDR3: CATSRDHPSGGSSEQYF. CDR3 DNA sequence: TGTGCCACCAGCAGAGATCATCCTAGCGGGGGATCCTCCGAGCAGTACTTC.